The T cell receptor (beta chain) described here comes from a study of molecular identifiers for immune sequencing clone quantification. TCR libraries were built in bulk with a published protocol and specific TCR primers. TCRdb re-derived calls from the PCR reads in MiXCR, one entry per CDR3 protein. The sample includes approximately 500,000 distinct CDR3 sequences, less than 30% of them seen just once. This clonotype was seen only a few times. This clonotype was obtained from a human donor in good health. Some libraries in this study had Jurkat cell RNA spiked in. The specimen sequenced was naive CD8+ T cells from blood, with Jurkat cell RNA spiked in. Sample subset: FACS-sorted CD8+CD4-CCR7+CD45RA+ naive T cells.

The CDR3 coding sequence is TGTGCCACCAGTTCCAGGGGGCCACCCGGCACCGGGGAGCTGTTTTTT. Amino acid sequence: CATSSRGPPGTGELFF. The chain combines TRBV24-1 with TRBJ2-2; the match to TRBD1 covers 8 bases. V was pared by 6 bases and J by 4 bases, with 9 bases of the junction left unmatched. The CDR3 extends over 16 amino acids. Germline assignment: CDR1 KGHDR and CDR2 SFDVKD.